One and the same sample provided the 9 T cell receptor beta chains below, sequenced in a study of blood T cell repertoires in COVID-19. TCRdb's copy holds only in-frame clones and misses some; the assay was immunoSEQ multiplex PCR. The profile shows under 300,000 clones, around 90% of them singletons. The source material was peripheral blood. The receptor source for this set is a man aged 60 to 69 who had recovered from COVID-19.

This rearrangement joins TRBV12-5 to TRBJ2-5, with D possibly being TRBD2 (5 bases). The CDR3 totals 12 residues. The germline V gene has CDR1 LGHNT and CDR2 FRNRAP. The V gene lost 6 bases and the J gene lost 3 bases, with 8 bases spanning the gap. The CDR3 DNA reads TGTGCTAGTGGCGCCGGGAAAGAGACCCAGTACTTC. Translation gives CASGAGKETQYF.

The chain joins TRBV5-1 to TRBJ1-5; 11 bases agree with TRBD1. The CDR3 runs to 15 residues. After removal of 5 bases from V and 5 bases from J, the junction contained 6 bases not matched to a gene. Per germline, CDR1 SGHRS and CDR2 YFSETQ. In nucleotides, the CDR3 is TGCGCCAGCAGGCCGAGGACAGGGGGCGATCAGCCCCAGCATTTT. Translated: CASRPRTGGDQPQHF.

This clone was detected a few times. The chain is built from TRBV2 and TRBJ1-5; perhaps TRBD1 as D (5 bases). Germline V gene data show CDR1 as SNHLY and CDR2 as FYNNEI. Trimming removed 8 bases from V and 5 bases from J, with 13 bases in between. The CDR3 contains 13 residues. The CDR3 nucleotides read TGTGCCAGCGCGGAGGGGAGATATCAGCCCCAGCATTTT. Its translation is CASAEGRYQPQHF. Full variable domain (outside the CDR3, taken from reference TRBV2 and TRBJ1-5): EPEVTQTPSHQVTQMGQEVILRCVPISNHLYFYWYRQILGQKVEFLVSFYNNEISEKSEIFDDQFSVERPDGSNFTLKIRSTKLEDSAMYFCASAEGRYQPQHFGDGTRLSIL.

This sequence joins TRBV24-1 and TRBJ1-2; D is possibly TRBD1 (5 bases). The length of the CDR3 is 14 residues. Germline CDR1 reads KGHDR; CDR2 reads SFDVKD. V was cut by 1 base and J by 3 bases, with 8 bases left in between. CDR3 residues: CATSDLGVHYGYTF. DNA of the CDR3: TGTGCCACCAGTGATTTAGGGGTTCACTATGGCTACACCTTC.

Notes on this clone: This same CDR3 is encoded by further DNA sequences in the sample. The chain is built from TRBV3-1 (or the pseudogene TRBV3-2) and TRBJ1-2; 7 bases line up with TRBD1. The CDR3 has 14 amino acids. V was pared by 1 base and J by 3 bases, with 2 bases of the junction left unmatched. The germline CDR1 and CDR2 sequences are LGHDT and YNNKEL (reference sequence). CDR3 amino acids: CASSQGQGDYGYTF. CDR3 nucleotide sequence: TGTGCCAGCAGCCAAGGACAGGGAGACTATGGCTACACCTTC.

This chain joins TRBV2 and TRBJ2-3, with no clear D. CDR3 size: 12 residues. Germline CDR1 is SNHLY and CDR2 is FYNNEI. Between the trimmed V and J ends, which lost 6 bases and 2 bases, there was a span of 6 bases. This CDR3 is CASSFSTDTQYF. In DNA, the CDR3 is TGTGCCAGCAGCTTTTCCACAGATACGCAGTATTTT.

The V gene is TRBV7-8, the J gene TRBJ1-3; a weak D match, TRBD1 (5 bases). The CDR3 totals 14 residues. Trimming removed 3 bases from V and 3 bases from J, with 9 bases in between. Germline V gives CDR1 SGHVS, CDR2 FQNEAQ. CDR3 sequence reads: CASSFREGGNTIYF. CDR3 DNA sequence: TGTGCCAGCAGCTTCAGGGAAGGTGGAAACACCATATATTTT.

The chain joins TRBV28 to TRBJ1-5, with TRBD1 matching 9 bases. CDR1 is MDHEN and CDR2 is SYDVKM in the germline V gene. Trimming took 5 bases from V and 4 from J; bases not matched to a gene: 12. This CDR3 region has 17 residues. CDR3 nucleotides: TGTGCCAGCAGTCCGGCCCGGGACAGGGTCGGGAATCAGCCCCAGCATTTT. It specifies CASSPARDRVGNQPQHF. The full variable domain, completed using reference TRBV28 and TRBJ1-5, is DVKVTQSSRYLVKRTGEKVFLECVQDMDHENMFWYRQDPGLGLRLIYFSYDVKMKEKGDIPEGYSVSREKKERFSLILESASTNQTSMYLCASSPARDRVGNQPQHFGDGTRLSIL.

This chain uses TRBV6-5 with TRBJ2-2; the match to TRBD1 covers 8 bases. V shed 7 bases, J shed 7 bases, and the junction held 2 bases outside the gene matches. The CDR3 runs to 12 residues. CDR1 and CDR2 from the germline V gene are MNHEY and SVGAGI. The DNA for the CDR3 is TGTGCCAGCAACAGGGGGGTCGGGGAGCTGTTTTTT. Protein sequence: CASNRGVGELFF.